This T cell receptor beta chain was recorded in a study of blood T cell repertoires in COVID-19. Background on the study: Acute-phase and convalescent COVID-19 samples originated in the United States, Italy and Spain. Nucleic acid was either cDNA or gDNA, and it came from T cells, B-cell-depleted T cells, or PBMCs.

As processed by the authors: Nucleated cell number was recorded as an estimate derived from reference gene primer amplification. The assay was immunoSEQ multiplex PCR, and TCRdb's table has in-frame clones only and misses some. From that table come the V and J calls and clone size; the DNA was used to work out D and trimming. This sample yields about 69,000 clones, of which about four fifths are seen a single time; roughly 50% belongs to the top ten. Germline CDR1 and CDR2: MGHRA and YSYEKL. The CDR3 covers 15 residues. V was clipped by 2 bases and J by 4 bases; unmatched bases: 5. The V call is TRBV4-1, the J call TRBJ2-7; the match to TRBD1 covers 10 bases. Source material: peripheral blood. This TCR came from a human donor in a cohort sampled during active COVID-19. The CDR3 sequence: CASSQTDRGVYEQYF. DNA of the CDR3: TGCGCCAGCAGCCAAACGGACAGGGGGGTATACGAGCAGTACTTC.